The clone carrying this TCR delta chain was detected a few times. As yet, its antigen is unknown. Bulk repertoires came from Vgamma9/Vdelta2+ or Vdelta2-negative gammadelta T cells flow-sorted from PBMC. TCRdb repeated clone calling on the multiplex PCR reads with CATT. The sample holds tens of thousands of delta-chain clones, approximately 1.5% seen once. V lost 1 base and J lost 3; bases outside the gene matches: 25. Germline V gene data show CDR1 as TSWWSYY and CDR2 as QGS. The CDR3 is made up of 22 amino acids. This specimen belongs to a study of γδ T cells in repeated Plasmodium falciparum infection. Study-wide context: Malian children with intense seasonal malaria exposure were compared with matched Australian children. Study conclusions and caveats: Waves of new clonotype selection appeared after repeated controlled infections in Vdelta2-negative, largely Vdelta1+, gammadelta T cells.

V gene TRDV1 combines with J gene TRDJ1, with TRDD3 matching 8 bases. TCRdb lists no J gene, so it was determined here by aligning the DNA to germline. The sequenced sample was gamma-delta T cells from blood. This receptor was taken from a pool of human donors (malaria-infected and uninfected, not separated). The CDR3 coding sequence is TGTGCTCTTGGGGAACCCCCATCCTACGATCCCTTTAGGGGATACATCTCCGATAAACTCATCTTT. This gives the protein CALGEPPSYDPFRGYISDKLIF.